The present T cell receptor (beta chain) was sequenced within a study of CD8 T cells in Susac syndrome. About the research overall: Patients with Susac syndrome, at blood draw, were therapy-naive, on corticosteroids, or on intravenous immunoglobulin alone.

CDR1 and CDR2 (germline): LGHDT, YNNKEL (reference sequence). The V and J ends lost 4 bases and 6 bases, in that order; junction bases with no gene match: 7. The CDR3 spans 15 residues. Study-wide points: There was no clonal expansion in the CD4+ T cell repertoires of Susac syndrome.

To note about this clonotype: Its antigen is still unknown.

Random hexamers were used to reverse transcribe an amount of 0.5 to 1 ug RNA. Via MiXCR, TCRdb re-called the immunoSEQ multiplex PCR reads, giving one row per CDR3 protein. There are 95,000 to 150,000 distinct CDR3 sequences in the sample; roughly 95% occur only once, and 0.11% to 0.15% lies in the top ten. Sequencing input: CD4+ T cells from PBMCs. V gene TRBV3-1 combines with J gene TRBJ2-2; 8 bases align to TRBD1. The sequence was obtained from a human donor with Susac syndrome. The CDR3 sequence is CASSRTTGEAGELFF. The CDR3 DNA sequence: TGTGCCAGCAGCCGAACGACAGGGGAGGCCGGGGAGCTGTTTTTT.